The 20 T cell receptor beta chains below come from one sample, sequenced in a study of T cell responses to AZD1222 COVID-19 vaccine. Measured with immunoSEQ multiplex PCR; TCRdb has only the in-frame clones, and not every one. Among tens of thousands of clones listed, 65% to 90% were seen once. This sample comprised peripheral blood, obtained on day 0 of AZD1222 vaccination. Source of these receptors: an adult in good health.

The chain joins TRBV5-6 to TRBJ2-7; D may be TRBD2 (7 bases). V gave up 2 bases and J gave up 7 bases, with 16 bases separating them. The CDR3 has 14 residues. CDR1 is SGHDT, CDR2 YYEEEE, per germline. The CDR3 DNA follows: TGTGCCAGCAGCTTAGGCGGGGGCCCGGGGGAGCAGTACTTC. It translates to CASSLGGGPGEQYF.

V and J are TRBV6-5 and TRBJ2-2, with TRBD1 matching over 7 bases. This CDR3 spans 15 amino acids. Trimming removed 2 bases from V and 3 bases from J; junction bases left unmatched: 3. Germline assignment: CDR1 MNHEY and CDR2 SVGAGI. The CDR3 spells CASSYTGTDTGELFF. As DNA, the CDR3 is TGTGCCAGCAGTTACACCGGGACAGACACCGGGGAGCTGTTTTTT.

The chain recombines TRBV2 with TRBJ2-1, with a possible D match to TRBD2 (6 bases). V was shortened by 0 bases and J by 0 bases, with 6 bases between the two germline ends. Germline V gene sequence: CDR1 SNHLY, CDR2 FYNNEI. The CDR3 extends over 15 amino acids. The CDR3: CASSEAGGSYNEQFF. In DNA, the CDR3 is TGTGCCAGCAGTGAAGCGGGGGGCTCCTACAATGAGCAGTTCTTC.

This chain joins TRBV19 and TRBJ1-1, with TRBD1 matching over 9 bases. The CDR3 covers 14 residues. V lost 7 bases, J lost 4 bases, and 7 bases stayed unmatched. The germline gives CDR1 LNHDA, CDR2 SQIVND (reference sequence). The CDR3 loop reads CASKSTGGSTEAFF. CDR3 coding DNA: TGTGCCAGTAAGTCGACAGGGGGGTCCACTGAAGCTTTCTTT.

This clone was recorded a few times. The chain recombines TRBV7-2 with TRBJ1-6, with 8 bases lining up with TRBD1. Germline V gives CDR1 SGHTA, CDR2 FQGNSA. The CDR3 spans 14 residues. The V and J ends lost 5 bases and 7 bases, in that order; junction bases with no gene match: 4. Here the CDR3 DNA reads TGTGCCAGCAGCCGGGGACAGGCGAATTCACCCCTCCACTTT. It codes for CASSRGQANSPLHF.

The V gene is TRBV28, the J gene TRBJ1-2; D remains ambiguous. Trimming removed 4 bases at V and 5 bases at J, with 5 bases between. The CDR3 is 11 residues long. Germline V CDR1 and CDR2: MDHEN, SYDVKM. CDR3 bases: TGTGCCAGCAGTTCTGGGTATGGCTACACCTTC. Translated, it gives CASSSGYGYTF.

The gene calls are TRBV20-1 and TRBJ2-3; D is unclear. The V and J ends lost 5 bases and 3 bases respectively, with 3 bases between them. In germline, CDR1 is DFQATT, CDR2 SNEGSKA (reference sequence). This CDR3 has 10 amino acids. The CDR3 region is CSAQTDTQYF. The CDR3 DNA sequence: TGCAGTGCTCAGACAGATACGCAGTATTTT.

This clone was seen more than once but under ten times. The rearrangement joins TRBV5-1 to TRBJ2-1; 7 bases are a match to TRBD2. The germline V gene has CDR1 SGHRS and CDR2 YFSETQ. This CDR3 region has 13 residues. With V trimmed by 4 bases and J by 7 bases, 5 bases remained unmatched. The CDR3: CASSKSGVNEQFF. The CDR3 DNA reads as TGCGCCAGCAGCAAAAGCGGGGTAAATGAGCAGTTCTTC.

J is TRBJ2-1 and V is TRBV11-2; 10 bases line up with TRBD2. V lost 1 base, J lost 4 bases, and 10 bases stayed unmatched. The length of the CDR3 is 18 residues. Germline values: CDR1 SGHAT, CDR2 FQNNGV. CDR3 nucleotide sequence: TGTGCCAGCAGCTTAGTCCTGCCAGCGGGGGGGTTATACAATGAGCAGTTCTTC. This translates into CASSLVLPAGGLYNEQFF.

This chain joins TRBV3-1 (or the pseudogene TRBV3-2) and TRBJ2-7; D is perhaps TRBD1 or TRBD2 (5 bases each). Trimming cost V 1 base and J 6 bases, with 19 bases left between them. CDR3 size: 16 residues. Germline values: CDR1 LGHDT, CDR2 YNNKEL (reference sequence). This CDR3 reads CASSQASRRDVGEQYF. CDR3 nucleotides: TGTGCCAGCAGCCAAGCAAGTCGTAGGGACGTCGGCGAGCAGTACTTC.

This chain uses TRBV10-2 with TRBJ2-3; 9 positions match TRBD2. Germline CDR1 reads WSHSY; CDR2 reads SAAADI. V shed 7 bases and J 6 bases; nucleotides not matched to a gene: 8. This CDR3 is 14 amino acids long. The CDR3 spells CASIGGGAVDTQYF. The CDR3 nucleotides read TGCGCCAGCATTGGCGGGGGGGCCGTGGATACGCAGTATTTT.

The chain couples TRBV6-4 to TRBJ1-2, with TRBD1 identical over 7 bases. Germline lookup yields CDR1 MRHNA and CDR2 SNTAGT. CDR3 length: 16 residues. J lost 8 bases, V lost 5 bases, and 17 bases had no gene match. The CDR3 DNA follows: TGTGCCAGCAGTCAAAACCCTCAGGGGGTGATTGGGGGCTACACCTTC. As protein: CASSQNPQGVIGGYTF.

This chain joins TRBV6-5 and TRBJ1-2; D unresolved. Germline V gene lookup returns CDR1 MNHEY and CDR2 SVGAGI. The CDR3 spans 13 residues. V dropped 8 bases and J dropped 0 bases, with 10 bases sitting between them. CDR3 amino acids: CASEWTANYGYTF. The CDR3 coding sequence is TGTGCCAGCGAATGGACGGCTAACTATGGCTACACCTTC.

V gene TRBV7-9 combines with J gene TRBJ2-1; 7 bases are shared with TRBD2. Germline V lookup: CDR1 SEHNR, CDR2 FQNEAQ (reference sequence). After removal of 5 bases from V and 6 bases from J, the junction contained 4 bases not matched to a gene. The CDR3 sequence is 13 residues long. The CDR3 loop is CASSLWTSNEQFF. In DNA, the CDR3 is TGTGCCAGCAGCCTATGGACTAGCAATGAGCAGTTCTTC.

The rearrangement links TRBV28 to TRBJ2-7, with 8 bases fitting TRBD1. Unmatched junction bases numbered 12, after V lost 6 bases and J lost 2 bases. The CDR3 totals 16 residues. In germline, CDR1 is MDHEN, CDR2 SYDVKM. The CDR3 nucleotides are TGTGCCAGCAGCGACATTCCGGGACAGGTAGCCTACGAGCAGTACTTC. Protein product: CASSDIPGQVAYEQYF.

The V gene is TRBV6-2 or TRBV6-3, the J gene TRBJ1-5; the match to TRBD1 covers 7 bases. After removal of 2 bases from V and 7 bases from J, the junction contained 8 bases not matched to a gene. This CDR3 has 15 amino acids. CDR1 and CDR2 from the germline V gene are MNHEY and SVGEGT. The CDR3: CASSYDAGGRQPQHF. Here the CDR3 DNA reads TGTGCCAGCAGTTACGACGCAGGGGGACGGCAGCCCCAGCATTTT.

The chain employs TRBV7-3 and TRBJ2-1; D remains ambiguous. Germline CDR1 and CDR2: SGHTA and FQGTGA. Trimming pared 6 bases from V and 0 bases from J, leaving 12 bases between. The CDR3 extends over 15 amino acids. The DNA for the CDR3 is TGTGCCAGCAGTCCCCAGAGAATCTCCTACAATGAGCAGTTCTTC. It codes for CASSPQRISYNEQFF.

The chain combines TRBV15 with TRBJ1-1; D unresolved. The CDR3 spans 15 residues. CDR1 and CDR2 from the germline V gene are LNHNV and YYDKDF (reference sequence). V was pared by 0 bases and J by 0 bases, with 8 bases between. The CDR3 region is CATSRDQGMNTEAFF. As DNA, the CDR3 is TGTGCCACCAGCAGAGATCAAGGCATGAACACTGAAGCTTTCTTT. The full variable domain, rest sourced from reference TRBV15 and TRBJ1-1, is DAMVIQNPRYQVTQFGKPVTLSCSQTLNHNVMYWYQQKSSQAPKLLFHYYDKDFNNEADTPDNFQSRRPNTSFCFLDIRSPGLGDTAMYLCATSRDQGMNTEAFFGQGTRLTVV.

This clone was counted only a few times. The V gene is TRBV30, the J gene TRBJ1-1; no clear D. From germline, CDR1 is GTSNPN and CDR2 SVGIG (reference sequence). This CDR3 has 15 amino acids. The V end was cut by 2 bases, the J end by 2 bases, with 15 bases between. The CDR3: CAWSSREGRNTEAFF. The CDR3 coding sequence is TGTGCCTGGAGTAGTAGGGAAGGGAGAAACACTGAAGCTTTCTTT.

The V gene is TRBV28, the J gene TRBJ1-1; D unclear. Germline V lookup: CDR1 MDHEN, CDR2 SYDVKM. CDR3 length: 14 amino acids. V dropped 3 bases and J dropped 4 bases, with 12 bases sitting between them. CDR3 protein: CASSFEQRGTEAFF. CDR3 bases: TGTGCCAGCAGTTTCGAGCAAAGAGGCACTGAAGCTTTCTTT.